The next 25 T cell receptor beta chains were all read from a single sample in a study of beta chain features in type 1 diabetes. As every portion of the isolated RNA was reverse transcribed, the sequencing read expressed TCRB transcripts. TCRdb keeps only in-frame clones here, not all; method: immunoSEQ multiplex PCR. The table includes hundreds of thousands of clones, 10% to 15% detected once. Sequenced sample: naive CD4+ T cells from blood. The receptor source for this set is a man aged 18 to 29 in good health.

This clone was counted a few times. The genes are TRBV5-1 and TRBJ2-7; possible D gene TRBD1, 5 bases. The CDR3 has 14 amino acids. V was cut by 4 bases and J by 0 bases, with 11 bases left in between. Germline V gives CDR1 SGHRS, CDR2 YFSETQ. CDR3 nucleotide sequence: TGCGCCAGCAGCGAGGACACAGGCTCCTACGAGCAGTACTTC. Protein product: CASSEDTGSYEQYF.

The chain carries TRBV7-2 and TRBJ1-4; TRBD1 aligns across 9 bases. Unmatched junction bases numbered 6, after V lost 5 bases and J lost 8 bases. The germline CDR1 and CDR2 sequences are SGHTA and FQGNSA. The CDR3 totals 14 residues. The CDR3 DNA reads TGTGCCAGCAGCCTAGGACAGGGGTGGGAAAAACTGTTTTTT. Translation gives CASSLGQGWEKLFF.

This clone was seen only a few times. The chain is built from TRBV18 and TRBJ2-3, with D hard to call. This CDR3 is built from 17 residues. V was pared by 3 bases and J by 5 bases, with 21 bases between. CDR1 is KGHSH, CDR2 LQKENI, per germline. For the CDR3, the DNA is TGTGCCAGCTCACCCGGCGGCAGAGTCGGCGAGAAAGATACGCAGTATTTT. Translating gives CASSPGGRVGEKDTQYF.

This clone was picked up a small number of times. This sequence joins TRBV10-3 and TRBJ2-1; a weak D match, TRBD1 (6 bases). V was pared by 3 bases and J by 5 bases, with 11 bases between. Germline V gives CDR1 ENHRY, CDR2 SYGVKD. The CDR3 covers 14 residues. CDR3 coding DNA: TGTGCCATCAGTGACAGGGGAACCCACAATGAGCAGTTCTTC. Amino acid sequence: CAISDRGTHNEQFF.

The chain links TRBV19 to TRBJ1-5; the D is unclear. The germline CDR1 and CDR2 sequences are LNHDA and SQIVND (reference sequence). The CDR3 length is 14 residues. Trimming removed 1 base at V and 8 bases at J, with 12 bases between. The CDR3 is CASSIAPGREPQHF. In DNA, the CDR3 is TGTGCCAGTAGTATAGCTCCGGGTCGGGAGCCCCAGCATTTT.

This clone was recorded a few times. V gene TRBV7-9 combines with J gene TRBJ1-4; D is perhaps TRBD1 (6 bases). V lost 5 bases to trimming and J lost 7 bases, with 11 bases between them. The CDR3 totals 13 residues. Germline loops: CDR1 SEHNR, CDR2 FQNEAQ (reference sequence). The CDR3 is CASSPGTIEKLFF. In nucleotides, the CDR3 is TGTGCCAGCAGCCCCGGGACAATTGAAAAACTGTTTTTT.

The gene calls are TRBV4-1 and TRBJ2-2, with 7 positions matching TRBD1. V lost 4 bases and J lost 0; bases outside the gene matches: 5. Germline-derived CDR1 and CDR2 are MGHRA and YSYEKL. The CDR3 covers 16 residues. This CDR3 reads CASSPRGTANTGELFF. In DNA, the CDR3 is TGCGCCAGCAGCCCAAGAGGGACAGCGAACACCGGGGAGCTGTTTTTT.

The chain recombines TRBV9 with TRBJ2-5, with a possible D match to TRBD2 (5 bases). This CDR3 contains 17 residues. CDR1 SGDLS and CDR2 YYNGEE come from the germline V gene. Trimming shortened V by 0 bases and J by 1 base, and 16 bases separated the two germline ends. This CDR3 reads CASSVGLGKRAQETQYF. DNA of the CDR3: TGTGCCAGCAGCGTAGGGCTGGGGAAGAGGGCCCAAGAGACCCAGTACTTC.

The gene calls are TRBV10-3 and TRBJ2-5, with D perhaps matching TRBD1 (6 bases). Germline assignment: CDR1 ENHRY and CDR2 SYGVKD. CDR3 length equals 15 residues. V lost 8 bases, J lost 0 bases, and 16 bases lay in between. The CDR3 here is CAIALQDRHQETQYF. As DNA, the CDR3 is TGTGCCATCGCCCTCCAGGACAGACACCAAGAGACCCAGTACTTC.

This clone has only a few counts. The chain combines TRBV5-4 with TRBJ2-5; D may be TRBD2 (7 bases). The CDR3 totals 15 residues. Between the trimmed V and J ends, which lost 4 bases and 4 bases, there was a span of 17 bases. Germline CDR1 reads SGHNT; CDR2 reads YYREEE (reference sequence). The CDR3: CASSGGGQTRETQYF. CDR3 DNA sequence: TGTGCCAGCAGCGGGGGGGGGCAGACAAGAGAGACCCAGTACTTC. Full variable domain (rest looked up from reference TRBV5-4 and TRBJ2-5): ETGVTQSPTHLIKTRGQQVTLRCSSQSGHNTVSWYQQALGQGPQFIFQYYREEENGRGNFPPRFSGLQFPNYSSELNVNALELDDSALYLCASSGGGQTRETQYFGPGTRLLVL.

This clone showed up just a few times. V and J are TRBV7-9 and TRBJ2-5; 9 nucleotides match TRBD2. Trimming removed 0 bases from V and 5 bases from J; junction bases left unmatched: 7. The germline V gene encodes CDR1 SEHNR and CDR2 FQNEAQ (reference sequence). This CDR3 has 16 residues. CDR3: CASSLAVAGGQETQYF. The CDR3 DNA sequence: TGTGCCAGCAGCTTAGCGGTGGCGGGGGGGCAGGAGACCCAGTACTTC.

Only a few counts were recorded for this clone. The chain employs TRBV18 and TRBJ2-7; TRBD1 agrees at 7 bases. V gave up 3 bases and J gave up 5 bases; unmatched junction bases: 7. Germline-derived CDR1 and CDR2 are KGHSH and LQKENI. The CDR3 spans 14 residues. CDR3 in DNA: TGTGCCAGCTCACCGGGAGCAGGGGGTAACGAGCAGTACTTC. Its translation: CASSPGAGGNEQYF.

This chain connects TRBV18 to TRBJ1-1; D not certain. Germline V gene sequence: CDR1 KGHSH, CDR2 LQKENI. The CDR3 totals 15 residues. Trimming pared 3 bases from V and 1 base from J, leaving 12 bases between. CDR3 bases: TGTGCCAGCTCACCGCCAAGCAAGCCGAACACTGAAGCTTTCTTT. Translation gives CASSPPSKPNTEAFF.

In its sample, this clone was seen a few times. The chain employs TRBV5-1 and TRBJ2-5; D might be TRBD2 (6 bases). The CDR3 spans 15 residues. CDR1 is SGHRS and CDR2 is YFSETQ in the germline V gene. Trimming cost V 4 bases and J 4 bases, with 17 bases left between them. CDR3 nucleotides: TGCGCCAGCAGCCCCGGCGGACGGAGGGCAGAGACCCAGTACTTC. Translated: CASSPGGRRAETQYF.

This chain uses TRBV30 with TRBJ1-5; maybe TRBD1 (5 bases). Germline V gives CDR1 GTSNPN, CDR2 SVGIG (reference sequence). Trimming removed 2 bases from V and 5 bases from J, with 13 bases in between. This CDR3 spans 14 amino acids. The CDR3 region has the DNA TGTGCCTGGAGTTTGGGGGGAAGTGATCAGCCCCAGCATTTT. Translated, it gives CAWSLGGSDQPQHF. Full variable domain (outside the CDR3, taken from reference TRBV30 and TRBJ1-5): SQTIHQWPATLVQPVGSPLSLECTVEGTSNPNLYWYRQAAGRGLQLLFYSVGIGQISSEVPQNLSASRPQDRQFILSSKKLLLSDSGFYLCAWSLGGSDQPQHFGDGTRLSIL.

The DNA of the CDR3 is TGTGCCTGGGCCGGGACACGGTATAATTCACCCCTCCACTTT. Encoded protein: CAWAGTRYNSPLHF. The chain joins TRBV30 to TRBJ1-6; maybe TRBD1 (6 bases). Trimming took 5 bases from V and 4 from J, leaving 12 bases between them. Looked up from germline, CDR1 is GTSNPN and CDR2 is SVGIG (reference sequence). This CDR3 is built from 14 residues. The variable domain in full, completed from reference TRBV30 and TRBJ1-6, reads SQTIHQWPATLVQPVGSPLSLECTVEGTSNPNLYWYRQAAGRGLQLLFYSVGIGQISSEVPQNLSASRPQDRQFILSSKKLLLSDSGFYLCAWAGTRYNSPLHFGNGTRLTVT.

The chain uses TRBV15 and TRBJ1-5; D remains unclear. The CDR3 has 13 amino acids. V was clipped by 2 bases and J by 1 base, with 3 bases between them. Germline V CDR1 and CDR2: LNHNV, YYDKDF (reference sequence). Written as DNA, the CDR3 is TGTGCCACCAGCAGACAGAGCAATCAGCCCCAGCATTTT. Its protein product is CATSRQSNQPQHF.

The chain uses TRBV15 and TRBJ2-7; 12 bases are shared with TRBD1. This CDR3 is built from 15 residues. J lost 4 bases, V lost 5 bases, and 6 bases had no gene match. Germline CDR1 reads LNHNV; CDR2 reads YYDKDF (reference sequence). CDR3 DNA sequence: TGTGCCACCAGCGCAGGGACAGGGGGCGGGTACGAGCAGTACTTC. Residues: CATSAGTGGGYEQYF.

This chain links TRBV9 with TRBJ1-2; TRBD1 agrees at 8 bases. With 2 bases clipped from V and 4 bases from J, the junction kept 7 bases outside the gene matches. Germline V gene sequence: CDR1 SGDLS, CDR2 YYNGEE. The CDR3 covers 15 residues. The CDR3 region is CASSVDRGSAYGYTF. The DNA for the CDR3 is TGTGCCAGCAGCGTCGACAGGGGCAGTGCCTATGGCTACACCTTC.

The chain couples TRBV30 to TRBJ2-3, with 8 nucleotides matching TRBD2. Trimming took 1 base from V and 7 from J; bases not matched to a gene: 10. The CDR3 is 15 amino acids. Per germline, CDR1 GTSNPN and CDR2 SVGIG (reference sequence). For the CDR3, the DNA is TGTGCCTGGAGTGGAACCCCCGCGGGGGGCTATACGCAGTATTTT. Translation gives CAWSGTPAGGYTQYF.

This clone was detected a few times. The chain couples TRBV30 to TRBJ2-7; 10 nucleotides agree with TRBD1. Per germline, CDR1 GTSNPN and CDR2 SVGIG (reference sequence). CDR3 size: 13 residues. The J segment lost 6 bases and the V segment lost 3 bases, leaving 5 bases of the junction unmatched. CDR3: CAWRRQGAGEQYF. The CDR3 DNA reads TGTGCCTGGAGGAGACAGGGGGCGGGCGAGCAGTACTTC.

This clone was detected only a few times. The identical CDR3 is also encoded by other nucleotide sequences in the sample. The V and J genes are TRBV28 and TRBJ2-7; D is uncertain. The germline V gene has CDR1 MDHEN and CDR2 SYDVKM. This CDR3 has 12 amino acids. V lost 2 bases, J lost 3 bases, and 5 bases lay in between. The CDR3 region is CASSLSSYEQYF. CDR3 coding DNA: TGTGCCAGCAGTTTAAGTAGCTACGAGCAGTACTTC.

The DNA for the CDR3 is TGCGCCAGCAGCCAAGACACTACGTACAATGAGCAGTTCTTC. Amino acids: CASSQDTTYNEQFF. The gene calls are TRBV4-1 and TRBJ2-1; D is uncertain. Germline values: CDR1 MGHRA, CDR2 YSYEKL. The V end lost 0 bases, the J end lost 4 bases, and 7 bases lay between the germline ends. The CDR3 is 14 residues long.

This clone was counted between two and nine times. The rearrangement links TRBV20-1 to TRBJ1-1; D not certain. The V end lost 1 base, the J end lost 4 bases, and 4 bases lay between the germline ends. Germline V gene data show CDR1 as DFQATT and CDR2 as SNEGSKA (reference sequence). The CDR3 covers 11 residues. CDR3 in DNA: TGCAGTGCTAGAGTCGGCACTGAAGCTTTCTTT. Protein: CSARVGTEAFF.

The rearrangement joins TRBV5-6 to TRBJ2-5; D uncertain. Per germline, CDR1 SGHDT and CDR2 YYEEEE. The V end lost 0 bases, the J end lost 2 bases, and 8 bases lay between the germline ends. The CDR3 sequence is 14 residues long. This chain's CDR3 is CASSLVVFQETQYF. The CDR3 coding sequence is TGTGCCAGCAGCTTGGTCGTCTTTCAAGAGACCCAGTACTTC.